Below are 17 T cell receptor beta chains sequenced from a single sample in a study of T cells in Graves' hyperthyroidism and ophthalmopathy. Amplified regions were TCR beta CDR3 sequences from RNA transcripts. Carried out on the TCR CDR3, a first-round RT-PCR used the HTBI primer set. TCRdb called the multiplex PCR reads again in MiXCR, with one record for every CDR3 protein. The data hold hundreds of thousands of distinct CDR3 sequences, with 18% observed a single time. The material sequenced was blood. These TCRs come from a woman aged 50 to 60 with Graves' hyperthyroidism that later progressed to Graves' ophthalmopathy.

CDR3 region: CASRERTGTGETQYF. The CDR3 DNA sequence: TGTGCCAGTAGAGAAAGGACAGGGACGGGAGAGACCCAGTACTTC. The chain employs TRBV19 and TRBJ2-5; 8 nucleotides line up with TRBD1. CDR3 size: 15 residues. Germline assignment: CDR1 LNHDA and CDR2 SQIVND (reference sequence). The V segment lost 6 bases and the J segment 4 bases; nucleotides outside the gene matches: 10.

This chain uses TRBV6-5 with TRBJ1-5, with 7 bases matching TRBD1. CDR1 and CDR2 from the germline V gene are MNHEY and SVGAGI. The CDR3 runs 16 residues. Trimming at V came to 0 bases and at J to 0 bases, leaving 2 bases not matched to a gene. In DNA, the CDR3 is TGTGCCAGCAGTTACTCGAGGGGGCATAGCAATCAGCCCCAGCATTTT. Its protein product is CASSYSRGHSNQPQHF.

This clonotype was recorded many times. The chain uses TRBV12-3 or TRBV12-4 and TRBJ2-7; 7 bases are a match to TRBD1. The ends lost 6 bases at V and 2 bases at J; junction bases unmatched: 7. This CDR3 is 14 amino acids long. CDR3 in amino acids: CASRKDREPYEQYF. The CDR3 nucleotides read TGTGCCAGCAGGAAAGACAGGGAACCCTACGAGCAGTACTTC.

J is TRBJ1-1 and V is TRBV5-6; D perhaps matches TRBD1 (6 bases). CDR1 and CDR2 (germline): SGHDT, YYEEEE. Deletions cut 0 bases from V and 5 bases from J, with 17 bases between. This CDR3 has 16 residues. CDR3 DNA sequence: TGTGCCAGCAGCTTGGTGGCGGGCAGGGGAGGGACTGAAGCTTTCTTT. Residues: CASSLVAGRGGTEAFF.

J is TRBJ2-2 and V is TRBV7-9; TRBD1 agrees at 11 bases. The germline V gene encodes CDR1 SEHNR and CDR2 FQNEAQ (reference sequence). The CDR3 runs 17 residues. J gave up 5 bases and V 4 bases, and 9 bases lay outside the gene matches. The CDR3 protein is CASSSPAGTGGTGELFF. CDR3 nucleotide sequence: TGTGCCAGCAGCTCACCTGCCGGGACAGGGGGAACCGGGGAGCTGTTTTTT.

Many counts were recorded for this clonotype. The chain employs TRBV11-3 and TRBJ1-5; D not resolved. The germline CDR1 and CDR2 sequences are SGHNT and YENEEA. Trimming removed 5 bases from V and 11 bases from J, with 25 bases in between. The CDR3 spans 16 residues. CDR3 bases: TGTGCCAGCAGCGCAAAGGGTCGACACCCCGGAGGGACCCAGCATTTT. Translating gives CASSAKGRHPGGTQHF.

This clonotype has just a few counts. An end of the junction does not agree with germline; a read error may underlie this. The chain combines TRBV18 with TRBJ2-1; a weak D match, TRBD1 (6 bases). Germline V CDR1 and CDR2: KGHSH, LQKENI. CDR3 length: 14 amino acids. The DNA for the CDR3 is TGTGCCAGCTCACCACGGGACATAAACAATGGGCAGTTCTTC. Translation: CASSPRDINNGQFF.

The sample holds many counts of this clonotype. The rearrangement joins TRBV5-1 to TRBJ2-7; D is uncertain. The CDR3 runs 13 residues. Germline CDR1 reads SGHRS; CDR2 reads YFSETQ. Trimming took 4 bases from V and 1 from J, leaving 9 bases between them. The CDR3 bases are TGCGCCAGCAGCCAGCCGGAATCCTACGAGCAGTACTTC. It is translated as CASSQPESYEQYF.

This clonotype was recorded at least ten times. V gene TRBV20-1 combines with J gene TRBJ1-5, with 12 bases aligning to TRBD1. CDR1 is DFQATT, CDR2 SNEGSKA, per germline (reference sequence). V lost 3 bases to trimming and J lost 3 bases; unmatched junction nucleotides: 9. This CDR3 spans 17 amino acids. The CDR3 region has the DNA TGCAGTGCTAGTAGGGACAGGGGGCCGGGAGACAATCAGCCCCAGCATTTT. Translated, it gives CSASRDRGPGDNQPQHF.

This clonotype occurred a few times. For the CDR3, the DNA is TGTGCCAGCAGTGAACGGGACAGGGGCAGGAATTCACCCCTCCACTTT. This translates into CASSERDRGRNSPLHF. The chain combines TRBV6-1 with TRBJ1-6, with 10 bases fitting TRBD1. CDR3 size: 16 residues. With V trimmed by 2 bases and J by 7 bases, 5 bases remained unmatched. The germline V gene encodes CDR1 MNHNS and CDR2 SASEGT.

The rearrangement uses TRBV27 and TRBJ1-1; no clear D. Germline-derived CDR1 and CDR2 are MNHEY and SMNVEV (reference sequence). The V end lost 2 bases, the J end lost 5 bases, and 9 bases lay between the germline ends. The CDR3 has 13 residues. In nucleotides, the CDR3 is TGTGCCAGCAGTTTAGTGGAACGAACTGAAGCTTTCTTT. Its protein product is CASSLVERTEAFF.

The chain links TRBV7-8 to TRBJ2-1; 7 nucleotides line up with TRBD2. The junction had 10 bases not matched to a gene; V was cut back by 5 bases and J by 3 bases. Germline CDR1 and CDR2: SGHVS and FQNEAQ. The CDR3 is made up of 16 amino acids. This CDR3 is CASSPTPSGIYNEQFF. The CDR3 nucleotides are TGTGCCAGCAGCCCGACCCCTAGCGGCATCTACAATGAGCAGTTCTTC.

Ten or more counts support this clonotype. The V gene is TRBV20-1, the J gene TRBJ1-1; a possible D gene is TRBD1 (5 bases). Germline values: CDR1 DFQATT, CDR2 SNEGSKA (reference sequence). This CDR3 has 12 residues. Trimming pared 3 bases from V and 3 bases from J, leaving 8 bases between. The DNA of the CDR3 is TGCAGTGCTAGGGGGGGGGACACTGAAGCTTTCTTT. It yields the protein CSARGGDTEAFF.

V and J are TRBV15 and TRBJ1-3; maybe TRBD1 (6 bases). V was trimmed by 0 bases and J by 2 bases, leaving 11 bases between them. The CDR3 is made up of 16 amino acids. The germline CDR1 and CDR2 sequences are LNHNV and YYDKDF (reference sequence). The CDR3 nucleotides read TGTGCCACCAGCAGAGATCGAAGGACAGCTGGAAACACCATATATTTT. This encodes CATSRDRRTAGNTIYF.

This clonotype was seen ten or more times. The genes are TRBV11-2 and TRBJ2-2; tentatively, D is TRBD1 (5 bases). Germline V gene lookup returns CDR1 SGHAT and CDR2 FQNNGV. The CDR3 is made up of 17 amino acids. Trimming cost V 5 bases and J 5 bases, with 21 bases left between them. CDR3 sequence reads: CASSGIDGHYATGELFF. As DNA, the CDR3 is TGTGCCAGCAGCGGGATCGACGGACATTACGCTACCGGGGAGCTGTTTTTT.

This clonotype was observed a handful of times. The chain employs TRBV5-1 and TRBJ1-6; 10 positions agree with TRBD1. Germline V lookup: CDR1 SGHRS, CDR2 YFSETQ. Trimming at V came to 5 bases and at J to 8 bases, leaving 10 bases not matched to a gene. The CDR3 spans 16 residues. CDR3 in DNA: TGCGCCAGCAGGCCGACCGGGACAGGGGACTATTCACCCCTCCACTTT. Translating gives CASRPTGTGDYSPLHF.

In its sample, this clonotype was seen many times. The rearrangement uses TRBV7-8 and TRBJ1-2; no reliable D call. Germline CDR1 and CDR2: SGHVS and FQNEAQ. Trimming pared 4 bases from V and 0 bases from J, leaving 12 bases between. This CDR3 spans 15 amino acids. The CDR3 sequence: CASSSSLETNYGYTF. The DNA for the CDR3 is TGTGCCAGCAGCTCCTCGTTGGAGACTAACTATGGCTACACCTTC.